Listed here are 17 T cell receptor beta chains from one sample, sequenced in a study of blood T cell repertoires in COVID-19. The data were produced by immunoSEQ multiplex PCR, yet TCRdb's version contains in-frame clones alone and is incomplete. Found here are 200,000 to 250,000 clones, 86% of them singletons; the top ten hold over 2%. The sequenced sample consisted of peripheral blood. The receptor set was obtained from a man aged 25-45 years who had recovered from COVID-19.

Here the CDR3 DNA reads TGTGCCAGTAGTATAATCAAGGAGACAGGGAAAGGTCAGCCCCAGCATTTT. Its translation is CASSIIKETGKGQPQHF. The gene calls are TRBV19 and TRBJ1-5, with 7 bases matching TRBD1. V trimming: 2 bases; J trimming: 6 bases; junction bases outside the gene matches: 13. CDR1 is LNHDA, CDR2 SQIVND, per germline (reference sequence). The CDR3 loop spans 17 amino acids.

The V and J genes are TRBV19 and TRBJ2-7; D might be TRBD1 (6 bases). Between the trimmed V and J ends, which lost 3 bases and 5 bases, there was a span of 14 bases. The CDR3 totals 14 residues. In germline, CDR1 is LNHDA, CDR2 SQIVND (reference sequence). CDR3 in DNA: TGTGCCAGTAGTATTTTCCAGGGGAGCAACGAGCAGTACTTC. Its translation: CASSIFQGSNEQYF. The full variable domain, rest sourced from reference TRBV19 and TRBJ2-7, is DGGITQSPKYLFRKEGQNVTLSCEQNLNHDAMYWYRQDPGQGLRLIYYSQIVNDFQKGDIAEGYSVSREKKESFPLTVTSAQKNPTAFYLCASSIFQGSNEQYFGPGTRLTVT.

The chain links TRBV4-1 to TRBJ1-5; no firm D call. Trimming removed 0 bases from V and 0 bases from J, with 18 bases in between. Germline V gene lookup returns CDR1 MGHRA and CDR2 YSYEKL. There are 19 residues in the CDR3. The CDR3 DNA follows: TGCGCCAGCAGCCAAGACCCACAGAGCGGAGAATATAGCAATCAGCCCCAGCATTTT. Translated, it gives CASSQDPQSGEYSNQPQHF.

The chain couples TRBV24-1 to TRBJ2-3; 9 nucleotides match TRBD2. Trimming removed 5 bases from V and 2 bases from J; junction bases left unmatched: 4. CDR1 is KGHDR, CDR2 SFDVKD, per germline. This CDR3 is built from 15 residues. The CDR3 sequence: CATSGAGGLTDTQYF. The CDR3 DNA follows: TGTGCCACCAGTGGAGCGGGGGGACTCACAGATACGCAGTATTTT.

This chain links TRBV10-3 with TRBJ2-2; TRBD2 matches 15 bases. Trimming at V came to 11 bases and at J to 5 bases, leaving 9 bases not matched to a gene. Germline CDR1 is ENHRY and CDR2 is SYGVKD. The CDR3 consists of 16 residues. The CDR3, as DNA: TGTGCCGCTGGACTAGCGGGGGGGCCAGGGACCGGGGAGCTGTTTTTT. This gives the protein CAAGLAGGPGTGELFF.

The sample holds one count of this clone. The chain employs TRBV19 and TRBJ2-7; the D gene is possibly TRBD1 (6 bases). This CDR3 spans 14 amino acids. Germline V CDR1 and CDR2: LNHDA, SQIVND (reference sequence). V lost 3 bases and J lost 3, with 12 bases in between. The CDR3 protein is CASSIVGASYEQYF. The CDR3 DNA sequence: TGTGCCAGTAGTATCGTGGGGGCCAGCTACGAGCAGTACTTC. Drawing the rest from reference TRBV19 and TRBJ2-7, the complete variable domain is DGGITQSPKYLFRKEGQNVTLSCEQNLNHDAMYWYRQDPGQGLRLIYYSQIVNDFQKGDIAEGYSVSREKKESFPLTVTSAQKNPTAFYLCASSIVGASYEQYFGPGTRLTVT.

Only a few counts were recorded for this clone. The V call is TRBV5-1, the J call TRBJ2-1; D gene unclear. V dropped 0 bases and J dropped 10 bases, with 14 bases sitting between them. This CDR3 comprises 14 residues. Germline CDR1 is SGHRS and CDR2 is YFSETQ. CDR3 amino acids: CASSLGRVSEEQFF. The CDR3 DNA sequence: TGCGCCAGCAGCTTGGGACGGGTGTCGGAGGAGCAGTTCTTC.

This chain connects TRBV12-3 or TRBV12-4 to TRBJ2-5; 8 bases map to TRBD1. The junction had 6 bases not matched to a gene; V was cut back by 7 bases and J by 5 bases. The CDR3 extends over 13 amino acids. CDR3 sequence: CASTHRGYETQYF. For the CDR3, the DNA is TGTGCCAGCACTCACAGGGGGTACGAGACCCAGTACTTC.

V is TRBV4-2 and J is TRBJ1-2; unclear D gene. The CDR3 length is 14 residues. The V gene lost 0 bases and the J gene lost 4 bases, with 9 bases spanning the gap. Germline V gene lookup returns CDR1 LGHNA and CDR2 YNFKEQ. CDR3 loop: CASSQEVQAYGYTF. The CDR3 DNA follows: TGTGCCAGCAGCCAAGAGGTGCAGGCCTATGGCTACACCTTC.

J is TRBJ1-2 and V is TRBV6-1; TRBD1 aligns across 7 bases. Germline loops: CDR1 MNHNS, CDR2 SASEGT. The CDR3 runs to 17 residues. Trimming at V came to 3 bases and at J to 0 bases, leaving 10 bases not matched to a gene. CDR3 sequence reads: CASSDTGEARANYGYTF. In nucleotides, the CDR3 is TGTGCCAGCAGTGATACAGGGGAGGCCCGAGCTAACTATGGCTACACCTTC.

The chain is built from TRBV5-5 and TRBJ1-2; TRBD1 matches at 9 bases. Germline V gives CDR1 SGHKS, CDR2 YYEKEE (reference sequence). V lost 2 bases and J lost 7; bases outside the gene matches: 6. This CDR3 spans 14 amino acids. CDR3 nucleotide sequence: TGTGCCAGCAGCTTAACCGGGACAGGGTTTGGCTACACCTTC. It codes for CASSLTGTGFGYTF.

The genes are TRBV3-1 (or the pseudogene TRBV3-2) and TRBJ1-2; D ambiguous. Germline V gives CDR1 LGHDT, CDR2 YNNKEL (reference sequence). The CDR3 runs to 15 residues. V lost 4 bases and J lost 1, with 13 bases in between. The CDR3 loop is CASSLLSDGNYGYTF. CDR3 nucleotides: TGTGCCAGCAGCCTACTCAGCGACGGTAACTATGGCTACACCTTC.

The chain uses TRBV11-3 and TRBJ2-2; TRBD1 is a possible D gene (6 bases). CDR3 length: 15 residues. Trimming took off 4 bases at V and 3 bases at J, with 12 bases between the two ends. Germline CDR1 and CDR2: SGHNT and YENEEA. The DNA of the CDR3 is TGTGCCAGCAGCTGGGGCACAGGGTACACCGGGGAGCTGTTTTTT. It encodes CASSWGTGYTGELFF. Based on the CDR3 plus reference TRBV11-3 and TRBJ2-2, the full variable domain is EAGVVQSPRYKIIEKKQPVAFWCNPISGHNTLYWYLQNLGQGPELLIRYENEEAVDDSQLPKDRFSAERLKGVDSTLKIQPAELGDSAVYLCASSWGTGYTGELFFGEGSRLTVL.

The chain joins TRBV4-1 to TRBJ2-1; 9 bases line up with TRBD2. The V and J ends lost 2 bases and 4 bases, in that order; junction bases with no gene match: 6. The CDR3 totals 16 residues. Germline values: CDR1 MGHRA, CDR2 YSYEKL. Here the CDR3 DNA reads TGCGCCAGCAGCCAAAATACAGCGGGGGGTTACAATGAGCAGTTCTTC. It is translated as CASSQNTAGGYNEQFF.

DNA of the CDR3: TGTGCCAGCAGAGGAGGACAGGGTGCTGGCTACACCTTC. Amino acids: CASRGGQGAGYTF. V gene TRBV6-4 combines with J gene TRBJ1-2; 8 positions agree with TRBD1. Germline V gene data show CDR1 as MRHNA and CDR2 as SNTAGT. This CDR3 is built from 13 residues. After removal of 6 bases from V and 7 bases from J, the junction contained 7 bases not matched to a gene.

The chain combines TRBV7-9 with TRBJ1-4, with a tentative D call TRBD1 (5 bases). The germline V and J ends were trimmed by 3 bases and 6 bases, with 8 bases remaining between them. Per germline, CDR1 SEHNR and CDR2 FQNEAQ (reference sequence). The CDR3 runs to 13 residues. The CDR3: CASSLEQDEKLFF. As DNA, the CDR3 is TGTGCCAGCAGCTTGGAACAGGATGAAAAACTGTTTTTT.

The chain is built from TRBV4-3 and TRBJ2-3; 8 bases fit TRBD2. Per germline, CDR1 LGHNA and CDR2 YSLEER. Unmatched junction bases numbered 16, after V lost 3 bases and J lost 5 bases. The CDR3 has 18 residues. As DNA, the CDR3 is TGCGCCAGCAGCCACATGGGAGGAGGTAGCGGGGACAAAGATACGCAGTATTTT. It codes for CASSHMGGGSGDKDTQYF.